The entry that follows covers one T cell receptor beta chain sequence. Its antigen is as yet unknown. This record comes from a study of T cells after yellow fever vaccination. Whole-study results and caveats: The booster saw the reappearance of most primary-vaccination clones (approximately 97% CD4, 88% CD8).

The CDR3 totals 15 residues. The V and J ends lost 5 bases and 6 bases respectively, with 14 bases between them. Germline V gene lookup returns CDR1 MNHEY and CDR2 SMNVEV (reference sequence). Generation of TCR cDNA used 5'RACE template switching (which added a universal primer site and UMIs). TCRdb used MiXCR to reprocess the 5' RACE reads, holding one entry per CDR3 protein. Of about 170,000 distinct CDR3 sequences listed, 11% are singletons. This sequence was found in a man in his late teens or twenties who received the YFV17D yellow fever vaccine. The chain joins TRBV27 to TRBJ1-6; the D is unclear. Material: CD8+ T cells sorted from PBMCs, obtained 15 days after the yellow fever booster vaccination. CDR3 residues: CASSPQRGRNSPLHF. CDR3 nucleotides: TGTGCCAGCAGTCCCCAGCGAGGTCGTAATTCACCCCTCCACTTT.